The sequence of this T cell receptor (beta chain) was determined in a study of blood T cell repertoires in COVID-19. Profiled with immunoSEQ multiplex PCR; TCRdb holds only in-frame clones, not every one. The sample lists under 200,000 clones, roughly 91% seen once, with roughly 5.6% in the top ten. Per the germline V gene, CDR1 is LNHNV and CDR2 is YYDKDF (reference sequence). CDR3 size: 14 residues. V was clipped by 5 bases and J by 3 bases, with 10 bases between them. The chain recombines TRBV15 with TRBJ1-4, with D possibly being TRBD1 (6 bases). Sample: peripheral blood. This TCR derives from a man in his forties with active or convalescent COVID-19. The CDR3 DNA is TGTGCCACCAGCGCACAGGGAGCTAATGAAAAACTGTTTTTT. Translation gives CATSAQGANEKLFF. Complete variable domain (other parts from reference TRBV15 and TRBJ1-4): DAMVIQNPRYQVTQFGKPVTLSCSQTLNHNVMYWYQQKSSQAPKLLFHYYDKDFNNEADTPDNFQSRRPNTSFCFLDIRSPGLGDTAMYLCATSAQGANEKLFFGSGTQLSVL.